The clone carrying this TCR beta chain came up a few times. Its antigen remains unidentified. The sample comes from a study of beta chain features in type 1 diabetes. This CDR3 comprises 15 residues. Germline CDR1 and CDR2: MNHNY and SVGAGI (reference sequence). With 2 bases clipped from V and 2 bases from J, the junction kept 3 bases outside the gene matches. cDNA synthesis used the whole RNA isolate, giving expressed TCRB sequences. Generated by immunoSEQ multiplex PCR, the TCRdb table keeps only in-frame clones and is missing some. The sample holds hundreds of thousands of clones, roughly a sixth seen once. Overall study findings and caveats: Small HLA sub-analyses could not settle whether HLA shapes TCRB rearrangement. Compared to healthy donors, patients appeared to have naive, central memory and Treg TCRB repertoires that were more alike. Junctions at VDJ sites from type 1 diabetes patients had fewer insertions and more deletions.

A single heparinised draw of approximately 0.11 L on average was taken per donor. The chain couples TRBV6-6 to TRBJ2-7, with TRBD2 matching 10 bases. This TCR was sampled from a woman younger than 35 in good health. Sequenced input: naive CD4+ T cells from blood. The CDR3 nucleotides are TGTGCCAGCAGTTACGATCTAGCGGGAGCCTACGAGCAGTACTTC. Its protein is CASSYDLAGAYEQYF.